These T cell receptor beta chains were read from a single sample in a study of CD8 T cells in Susac syndrome. TCRdb re-analysed the immunoSEQ multiplex PCR reads in MiXCR, keeping a single row per CDR3 protein. The sample lists 170,000 or so distinct CDR3 sequences, 95% to 96% seen once, with 0.12% in the top ten. Sequencing was performed on CD4+ T cells from PBMCs. The receptors were sampled from a human donor with Susac syndrome. Both conserved end residues are trimmed from each CDR3. D genes are given only for firm matches.

v_call | d_call | cdr3_aa
TRBV30 | NA | AWRGRGRSWEQY
TRBV7-8 | NA | ASSSYTGKAF
TRBV18 | TRBD2 | ASSPRTSAGSGTGELF
TRBV20-1 | NA | SAPPGYT
TRBV7-3 | NA | ASSLSGVHGYT
TRBV29-1 | TRBD1 | SARQGGQETQY
TRBV20-1 | NA | SARRPLEGVDGYT
TRBV27 | TRBD2 | ASSLAGPDTQY
TRBV30 | NA | AWFRNRLGNTIY
TRBV28 | TRBD2 | ASSSLSGSGTQY
TRBV30 | NA | AWMMRTEAF
TRBV9 | NA | ASSVMGTSTDTQY
TRBV3-1 | NA | ASSPSSEGHLGF
TRBV20-1 | NA | SARQGWSNEQY
TRBV21-1 | NA | ASSYRVDEQF
TRBV18 | NA | ASSHGSGPGAYEQY
TRBV18 | NA | ASSPGTENSPLH
TRBV12-3/TRBV12-4 | TRBD2 | ASSLIAGSEQY
TRBV7-3 | NA | ASGEGPNTGELF
TRBV5-1 | TRBD2 | ASSSAGGLQETQY
TRBV20-1 | TRBD1 | SAETGRGSEAF
TRBV5-6 | NA | ASSLPGSEEQY
TRBV11-2 | NA | ASSLAPGSGYT
TRBV7-3 | NA | ASSSAQGGGYT
TRBV5-4 | NA | ASSSHQTGNRELF
TRBV15 | NA | ATSAVEAGY
TRBV4-3 | NA | ASSQDSPTYSANEKLF
TRBV18 | NA | ASSPRRNDQPQH
TRBV7-2 | NA | ASSLYGEETQY
TRBV7-9 | NA | ASSFSQYQETQY
TRBV5-1 | NA | ASSLAGESYNEQF
TRBV7-2 | NA | ASSLEFRGGTGELF
TRBV5-6 | TRBD2 | ASSWGAGANTGELF
TRBV12-3/TRBV12-4 | NA | ASSPGLGQETQY
TRBV19 | NA | ASSRGPPGELF
TRBV20-1 | TRBD2 | SARVAGGLQETQY
TRBV30 | NA | AWSVRGPGEKLF
TRBV29-1 | NA | SAASGPPRGNEQF
TRBV5-6 | TRBD1 | ASSQMGQERWNYGYT
TRBV20-1 | NA | SARVQGPNQPQH
TRBV20-1 | NA | SARDLQKNTEAF
TRBV29-1 | NA | SVGGGPKETQY
TRBV29-1 | NA | SVEITGGYGYT
TRBV19 | TRBD1 | ASSPPDRGLGNTGELF
TRBV29-1 | NA | SVARIGNNEQF
TRBV7-9 | NA | ASSLFGAPGQPQH
TRBV20-1 | NA | SARRVSLYEQY
TRBV29-1 | NA | SVEWGFRANTEAF
TRBV29-1 | NA | SAQDNLYGYT
TRBV6-2/TRBV6-3 | NA | ASSYFENTEAF
TRBV4-3 | TRBD2 | ASSQRLAGATDTQY
TRBV11-3 | TRBD2 | ASSYSSTSGHNEQF
TRBV30 | NA | AWNRGVNEKLF
TRBV12-3/TRBV12-4 | NA | ASSPRALGNTEAF